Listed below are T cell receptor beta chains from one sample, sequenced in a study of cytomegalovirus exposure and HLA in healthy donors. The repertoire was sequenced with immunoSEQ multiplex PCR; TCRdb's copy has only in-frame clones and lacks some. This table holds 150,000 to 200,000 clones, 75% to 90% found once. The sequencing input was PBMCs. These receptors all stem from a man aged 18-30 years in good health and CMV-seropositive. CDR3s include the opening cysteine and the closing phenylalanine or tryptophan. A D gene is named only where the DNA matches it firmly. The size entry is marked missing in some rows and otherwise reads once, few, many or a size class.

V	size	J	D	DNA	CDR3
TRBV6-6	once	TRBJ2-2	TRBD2	TGTGCCAGCAGTTACGGCACTAGCGGGAGTGGGGAGCTGTTTTTT	CASSYGTSGSGELFF
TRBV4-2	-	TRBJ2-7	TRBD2	TGTGCCAGCAGCCAAGACTCTAGCGGGAGTTACGAGCAGTACTTC	CASSQDSSGSYEQYF
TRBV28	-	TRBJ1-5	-	TGTGCCAGCAGTCCAAATCAGCCCCAGCATTTT	CASSPNQPQHF
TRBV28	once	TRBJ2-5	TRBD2	TGTGCCAGCAGGCGACTAGCGGGAGCCCATGAGACCCAGTACTTC	CASRRLAGAHETQYF
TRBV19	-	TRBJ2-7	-	TGTGCCAGTAGTGAGGGACTTCATAGCAGTATCGAGCAGTACTTC	CASSEGLHSSIEQYF
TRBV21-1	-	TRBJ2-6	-	TGTGCCAGCAGCCGACCCCGGGATTACTCTGGGGCCAACGTCCTGACTTTC	CASSRPRDYSGANVLTF
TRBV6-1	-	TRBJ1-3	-	TGTGCCAGCAGTGAGAGGGAACATTCTGGAAACACCATATATTTT	CASSEREHSGNTIYF
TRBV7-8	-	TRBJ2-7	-	TGTGCCAGCAGCTTAATTTACCGGGCCAGGGGTAGATACGAGCAGTACTTC	CASSLIYRARGRYEQYF
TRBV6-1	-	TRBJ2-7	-	TGTGCCACCGGCCGGGGGACCTACGAGCAGTACTTC	CATGRGTYEQYF
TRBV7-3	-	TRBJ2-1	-	TGTGCCAGCAGCTTAAGTGGTTCCGGGACTCTTGAGCAGTTCTTC	CASSLSGSGTLEQFF
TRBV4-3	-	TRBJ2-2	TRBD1	TGCGCCAGCAGCGAACAGACAGGGGGTGGAGACACCGGGGAGCTGTTTTTT	CASSEQTGGGDTGELFF
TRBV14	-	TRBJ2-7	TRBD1	TGTGCCAGCAGACGGACAGGGTCCTCCTACGAGCAGTACTTC	CASRRTGSSYEQYF
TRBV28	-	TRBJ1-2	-	TGTGCCAGCAGTTTACCTGTGCTGGCCCCAGCTAACTATGGCTACACCTTC	CASSLPVLAPANYGYTF
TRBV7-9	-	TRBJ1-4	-	TGTGCCAGCAGCTTAGAGCTTGCAACTAATGAAAAACTGTTTTTT	CASSLELATNEKLFF
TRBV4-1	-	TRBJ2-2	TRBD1	TGCGCCAGCAGCCAAGAAGGCCAGGGGGCGAGCGGGGAGCTGTTTTTT	CASSQEGQGASGELFF
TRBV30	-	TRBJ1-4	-	TGTGCCTGGAGTGGGGGACACTTTGCAACTAATGAAAAACTGTTTTTT	CAWSGGHFATNEKLFF
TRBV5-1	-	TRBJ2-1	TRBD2	TGCGCCAGCAGCGCCTTGGGGACTAACGTGGATGAGCAGTTCTTC	CASSALGTNVDEQFF
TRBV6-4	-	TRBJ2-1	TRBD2	TGTGCCAGCAGTGGACTAGCGGGACCCTATGAGCAGTTCTTC	CASSGLAGPYEQFF
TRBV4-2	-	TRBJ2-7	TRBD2	TGTGCCAGCAGCCAAGCTGATGCGGGAGGATCCTACGAGCAGTACTTC	CASSQADAGGSYEQYF
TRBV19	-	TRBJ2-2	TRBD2	TGTGCCAGTAGTTTCCGACTAGCGGGAGGGACGAACACCGGGGAGCTGTTTTTT	CASSFRLAGGTNTGELFF
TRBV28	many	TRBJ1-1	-	TGTGCCAGCAGTTTAGGGCAGAACACTGAAGCTTTCTTT	CASSLGQNTEAFF
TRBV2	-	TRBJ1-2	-	TGTGCCAGCAGGGGGCCCGGTGGCTACACCTTC	CASRGPGGYTF